This TCR beta chain was recorded in a study of blood T cell repertoires in COVID-19. Produced via immunoSEQ multiplex PCR; TCRdb's table is partial and in-frame only. The sample has around 330,000 clones, roughly 89% seen once. Germline V gene sequence: CDR1 LGHNA, CDR2 YSLEER. V lost 0 bases to trimming and J lost 5 bases; unmatched junction nucleotides: 3. The CDR3 has 16 residues. The cohort comprised adults aged 18 to 89 years residing in 20 to 30 US areas. The specimen sequenced was PBMCs or T cells enriched from blood (not recorded which). The V gene is TRBV4-3, the J gene TRBJ2-1; 11 bases fit TRBD2. The TCR comes from a woman younger than 30 who had recovered from COVID-19. The CDR3 bases are TGCGCCAGCAGCCAAGAGGGACTAGCGGAAGACAATGAGCAGTTCTTC. This gives the protein CASSQEGLAEDNEQFF.